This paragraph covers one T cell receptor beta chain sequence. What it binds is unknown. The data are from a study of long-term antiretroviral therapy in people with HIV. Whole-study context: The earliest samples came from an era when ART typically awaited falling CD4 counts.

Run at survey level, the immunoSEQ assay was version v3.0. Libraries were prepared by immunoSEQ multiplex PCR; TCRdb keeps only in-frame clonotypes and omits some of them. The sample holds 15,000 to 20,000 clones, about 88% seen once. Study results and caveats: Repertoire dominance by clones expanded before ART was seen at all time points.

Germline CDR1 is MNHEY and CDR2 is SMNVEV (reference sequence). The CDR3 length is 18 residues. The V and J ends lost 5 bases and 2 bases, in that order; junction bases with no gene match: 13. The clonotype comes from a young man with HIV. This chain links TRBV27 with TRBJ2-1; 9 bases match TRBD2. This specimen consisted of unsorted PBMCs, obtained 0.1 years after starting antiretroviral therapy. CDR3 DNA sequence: TGTGCCAGCAGTCCAGGGGCGGGAGGGCCTCGCCCCTACAATGAGCAGTTCTTC. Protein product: CASSPGAGGPRPYNEQFF.